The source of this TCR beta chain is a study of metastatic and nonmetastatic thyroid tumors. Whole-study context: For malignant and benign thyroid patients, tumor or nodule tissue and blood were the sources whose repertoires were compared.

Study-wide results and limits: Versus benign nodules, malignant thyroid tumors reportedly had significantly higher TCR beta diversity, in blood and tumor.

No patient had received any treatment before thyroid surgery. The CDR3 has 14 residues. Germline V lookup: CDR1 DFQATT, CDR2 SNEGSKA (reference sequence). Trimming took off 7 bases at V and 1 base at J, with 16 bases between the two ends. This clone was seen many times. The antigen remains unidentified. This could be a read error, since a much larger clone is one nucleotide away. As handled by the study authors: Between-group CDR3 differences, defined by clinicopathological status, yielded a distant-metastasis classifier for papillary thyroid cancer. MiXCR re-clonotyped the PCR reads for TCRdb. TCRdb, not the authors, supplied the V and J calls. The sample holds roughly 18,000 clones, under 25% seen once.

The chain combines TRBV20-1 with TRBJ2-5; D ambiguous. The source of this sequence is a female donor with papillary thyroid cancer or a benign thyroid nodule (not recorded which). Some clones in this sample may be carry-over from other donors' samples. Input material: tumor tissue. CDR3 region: CSVDPGFGQETQYF. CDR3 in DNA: TGCAGTGTCGACCCCGGTTTTGGCCAAGAGACCCAGTACTTC.